This TCR beta chain was sequenced during a study of technical replicates of blood from several donors. CDR3 size: 12 residues. Germline values: CDR1 SGHRS, CDR2 YFSETQ. J was trimmed by 6 bases and V by 5 bases; bases with no gene match: 1. Only in-frame clones appear in the TCRdb table, and some are missing; sequencing was by immunoSEQ multiplex PCR. The sample yields about 100,000 clones, 90% to 95% seen once. The sequence was obtained from a human donor in good health. Sequencing was performed on T cells isolated from PBMCs. This sequence joins TRBV5-1 and TRBJ1-2; 10 bases fit TRBD1. In nucleotides, the CDR3 is TGCGCCAGCAGGACAGGGGGCCATGGCTACACCTTC. Encoded protein: CASRTGGHGYTF.